The sequence of this T cell receptor beta chain was determined in a study of siplizumab effects on memory and regulatory T cells. Whole-study results and caveats: Mappable alloreactive CD4+ clones came from Treg cells about 65% of the time on average with siplizumab, against 26.9% in controls.

This clone was counted once. Its target is unknown. CDR3 size: 12 residues. The V gene lost 3 bases and the J gene lost 6 bases, with 6 bases spanning the gap. Germline CDR1 SGHDN, CDR2 FVKESK. The assay was immunoSEQ multiplex PCR, and TCRdb's table has in-frame clones only and misses some. The sample lists tens of thousands of clones, around nine tenths seen once, with around 1.8% in the top ten. The receptor was derived from a human donor in good health. V and J are TRBV14 and TRBJ2-1; no definite D call. The sample taken for sequencing was Tregs sorted from blood. CDR3 DNA: TGTGCCAGCAGCCAGCCCGCCAATGAGCAGTTCTTC. Its translation is CASSQPANEQFF.